What follows are 28 T cell receptor beta chains derived from one specimen sequenced in a study of blood T cells in healthy people across ages. Alongside a J-beta primer mix, a sample-barcoded 5' primer served in a second PCR lasting roughly 6 to 11 cycles. TCRdb re-called the 5' RACE reads with MiXCR, one entry per CDR3 protein. The table has about 600,000 distinct CDR3 sequences, roughly 48% seen once. The sequencing sample was made of blood. The receptors were sampled from a man of 80 years or more in good health.

The gene calls are TRBV7-8 and TRBJ2-7, with a weak D call TRBD1 (5 bases). V shed 1 base and J shed 3 bases, with 19 bases lying between them. The CDR3 runs to 17 residues. Looked up from germline, CDR1 is SGHVS and CDR2 is FQNEAQ. The CDR3 nucleotides read TGTGCCAGCAGCTTAGGATGGGGTTCAGGGTTGTTCTACGAGCAGTACTTC. This gives the protein CASSLGWGSGLFYEQYF.

This clonotype was seen at least ten times. The gene calls are TRBV29-1 and TRBJ2-1; possibly TRBD2 for D (6 bases). Per the germline V gene, CDR1 is SQVTM and CDR2 is ANQGSEA. The CDR3 runs to 15 residues. The ends were cut back, 4 bases at V and 0 bases at J, with 13 bases in the middle. CDR3 nucleotides: TGCAGCGTTGTATTAGCGGACTACTCCTACAATGAGCAGTTCTTC. This sequence encodes CSVVLADYSYNEQFF.

The rearrangement joins TRBV7-2 to TRBJ2-1, with 7 bases that match TRBD2. This CDR3 region has 18 residues. Germline V gene sequence: CDR1 SGHTA, CDR2 FQGNSA. Trimming at V came to 1 base and at J to 7 bases, leaving 16 bases not matched to a gene. The CDR3 DNA reads TGTGCCAGCAGCTTAGGAAAACTAGGATTAGAAGCGGGGAATGAGCAGTTCTTC. Translated: CASSLGKLGLEAGNEQFF.

This chain joins TRBV29-1 and TRBJ1-2; 7 bases fit TRBD1. CDR1 is SQVTM, CDR2 ANQGSEA, per germline. The CDR3 extends over 12 amino acids. The V gene end was trimmed by 4 bases and the J gene end by 5 bases; junction bases not matched to a gene: 4. The CDR3 sequence is CSVVVTGYGYTF. Written as DNA, the CDR3 is TGCAGCGTTGTTGTGACAGGGTATGGCTACACCTTC.

The V gene is TRBV4-3, the J gene TRBJ1-1, with D tentatively TRBD1 (5 bases). CDR1 LGHNA and CDR2 YSLEER come from the germline V gene. The CDR3 totals 13 residues. V dropped 6 bases and J dropped 3 bases, with 11 bases sitting between them. CDR3 loop: CASSVQVYTEAFF. CDR3 DNA: TGCGCCAGCAGTGTACAGGTCTACACTGAAGCTTTCTTT.

The V and J genes are TRBV3-1 and TRBJ2-7; 9 nucleotides line up with TRBD2. After removal of 4 bases from V and 2 bases from J, the junction contained 6 bases not matched to a gene. This CDR3 is 15 amino acids long. Germline V gives CDR1 LGHDT, CDR2 YNNKEL (reference sequence). The CDR3 spells CASSPRLAETYEQYF. For the CDR3, the DNA is TGTGCCAGCAGCCCCAGACTAGCGGAGACCTACGAGCAGTACTTC.

This clonotype has only a few counts. The CDR3 region is CASSPLLGEQYF. The CDR3 region has the DNA TGTGCCAGCAGCCCCTTGCTGGGGGAGCAGTACTTC. The gene calls are TRBV7-2 and TRBJ2-7; D gene ambiguous. V lost 5 bases and J lost 7, with 12 bases in between. The CDR3 is made up of 12 amino acids. CDR1 and CDR2 (germline): SGHTA, FQGNSA.

This rearrangement joins TRBV7-2 to TRBJ2-7; D is uncertain. The CDR3 totals 14 residues. Trimming removed 1 base at V and 2 bases at J, with 9 bases between. Germline lookup yields CDR1 SGHTA and CDR2 FQGNSA. CDR3 region: CASSLDRITYEQYF. The CDR3 DNA reads TGTGCCAGCAGCTTAGACAGAATTACCTACGAGCAGTACTTC.

This chain joins TRBV6-6 and TRBJ2-3; perhaps D is TRBD1 or TRBD2 (6 bases each). CDR3 length equals 14 residues. V was cut by 6 bases and J by 9 bases, with 19 bases left in between. The germline V gene encodes CDR1 MNHNY and CDR2 SVGAGI (reference sequence). The CDR3 coding sequence is TGTGCCAGCAGCTCCGGAGGGCCGAGGGGGACGCAGTATTTT. Its translation: CASSSGGPRGTQYF.

V usage is TRBV6-6 and J usage is TRBJ1-5, with TRBD1 matching over 7 bases. V shed 5 bases and J 3 bases; nucleotides not matched to a gene: 4. This CDR3 is built from 14 residues. CDR1 and CDR2 from the germline V gene are MNHNY and SVGAGI (reference sequence). The CDR3 loop is CASSDDRANQPQHF. The DNA of the CDR3 is TGTGCCAGCAGTGACGACAGGGCCAATCAGCCCCAGCATTTT.

The chain links TRBV29-1 to TRBJ1-4; D unresolved. CDR1 and CDR2 (germline): SQVTM, ANQGSEA. V lost 4 bases to trimming and J lost 4 bases, with 22 bases between them. The length of the CDR3 is 17 residues. CDR3 residues: CSVATYPGRQDNEKLFF. The CDR3 region has the DNA TGCAGCGTTGCAACTTATCCAGGTCGGCAAGATAATGAAAAACTGTTTTTT.

The sample holds a few counts of this clonotype. V usage is TRBV2 and J usage is TRBJ2-7, with D perhaps being TRBD1 or TRBD2 (6 bases each). V lost 7 bases and J 5 bases, leaving 18 bases between the germline ends. CDR1 and CDR2 (germline): SNHLY, FYNNEI. The CDR3 is 14 residues long. CDR3 DNA sequence: TGTGCCAGCACGAGGACTCCCGGGGGCGACGAGCAGTACTTC. Its translation: CASTRTPGGDEQYF.

The chain joins TRBV20-1 to TRBJ2-3, with TRBD2 matching over 8 bases. CDR1 DFQATT and CDR2 SNEGSKA come from the germline V gene (reference sequence). The junction had 10 bases not matched to a gene; V was cut back by 6 bases and J by 2 bases. The CDR3 is 15 amino acids. CDR3: CSANRAGADTDTQYF. The DNA of the CDR3 is TGCAGTGCCAACCGAGCGGGGGCCGACACAGATACGCAGTATTTT.

This rearrangement joins TRBV2 to TRBJ2-7, with D maybe TRBD1 (5 bases). The CDR3 loop spans 12 amino acids. Trimming left V 6 bases short and J 2 bases short, with 8 bases between. CDR1 and CDR2 from the germline V gene are SNHLY and FYNNEI. Here the CDR3 reads CASRQDTYEQYF. The CDR3 DNA reads TGTGCCAGCAGACAGGATACCTACGAGCAGTACTTC.

This clonotype was counted a few times. CDR3 residues: CASSATGTPNGEQYF. Written as DNA, the CDR3 is TGTGCCAGCAGCGCCACCGGGACTCCGAACGGTGAGCAGTACTTC. V and J are TRBV9 and TRBJ2-7; D possibly corresponds to TRBD2 (6 bases). The germline V gene encodes CDR1 SGDLS and CDR2 YYNGEE. V was pared by 3 bases and J by 7 bases, with 20 bases between. The CDR3 covers 15 residues.

This clonotype was counted only a few times. The chain combines TRBV3-1 with TRBJ2-7; D is possibly TRBD2 (5 bases). With 3 bases removed from V and 0 bases from J, the gap between germline ends came to 12 bases. CDR3 size: 15 residues. The germline gives CDR1 LGHDT, CDR2 YNNKEL (reference sequence). CDR3 sequence reads: CASSHGLLSSYEQYF. The CDR3, as DNA: TGTGCCAGCAGCCATGGACTGTTAAGCTCCTACGAGCAGTACTTC.

The CDR3 coding sequence is TGCGCCAGCAGCCAAGATTGGAAGTCGGGACAACCGTTCTACGAGCAGTACTTC. As protein: CASSQDWKSGQPFYEQYF. The V call is TRBV4-1, the J call TRBJ2-7; D perhaps matches TRBD1 (6 bases). CDR3 size: 18 residues. The ends were cut back, 0 bases at V and 3 bases at J, with 21 bases in the middle. Germline CDR1 is MGHRA and CDR2 is YSYEKL.

J is TRBJ2-3 and V is TRBV6-1; D is ambiguous. V shed 7 bases and J shed 0 bases, with 11 bases lying between them. This CDR3 has 14 residues. Looked up from germline, CDR1 is MNHNS and CDR2 is SASEGT. The CDR3 is CASIGRASTDTQYF. DNA of the CDR3: TGTGCCAGCATAGGCAGAGCTAGCACAGATACGCAGTATTTT.

This clonotype was detected only a few times. This CDR3 reads CASSFEGDTQYF. CDR3 DNA sequence: TGTGCCAGCAGCTTTGAAGGTGATACGCAGTATTTT. The chain combines TRBV7-2 with TRBJ2-3; no firm D call. The CDR3 is made up of 12 amino acids. Germline CDR1 is SGHTA and CDR2 is FQGNSA. The V end lost 3 bases, the J end lost 6 bases, and 7 bases lay between the germline ends.

This chain links TRBV20-1 with TRBJ2-7; D ambiguous. The ends were cut back, 3 bases at V and 3 bases at J, with 9 bases in the middle. The length of the CDR3 is 12 residues. CDR1 is DFQATT, CDR2 SNEGSKA, per germline (reference sequence). The CDR3 nucleotides are TGCAGTGCTAGGTTGGGCAACTACGAGCAGTACTTC. This gives the protein CSARLGNYEQYF.

The chain carries TRBV4-3 and TRBJ2-1, with TRBD2 as a possible D gene (7 bases). The CDR3 extends over 15 amino acids. From germline, CDR1 is LGHNA and CDR2 YSLEER. Trimming removed 4 bases at V and 6 bases at J, with 16 bases between. DNA of the CDR3: TGCGCCAGCAGCCCCCATCCGGGGGGCGGCAATGAGCAGTTCTTC. It encodes CASSPHPGGGNEQFF.

The table lists this clonotype with a few counts. V gene TRBV11-3 combines with J gene TRBJ2-2; D might be TRBD1 or TRBD2, each matching 5 bases. V was cut by 3 bases and J by 8 bases, with 13 bases left in between. Germline values: CDR1 SGHNT, CDR2 YENEEA. The CDR3 runs 14 residues. CDR3 in DNA: TGTGCCAGCAGCTTCGGATTCGGGACGGGGGAGCTGTTTTTT. This codes for CASSFGFGTGELFF.

The table lists this clonotype with a count of one. The chain's CDR3 is CASSFEDREDPEQFF. The CDR3 DNA follows: TGTGCCAGCAGTTTCGAGGACAGGGAGGACCCGGAGCAGTTCTTC. This chain connects TRBV12-3 or TRBV12-4 to TRBJ2-1, with TRBD1 matching over 8 bases. The V gene end was trimmed by 3 bases and the J gene end by 10 bases; junction bases not matched to a gene: 11. This CDR3 has 15 amino acids.

The chain combines TRBV7-2 with TRBJ2-5; D gene ambiguous. Looked up from germline, CDR1 is SGHTA and CDR2 is FQGNSA. CDR3 size: 11 residues. Between the trimmed V and J ends, which lost 4 bases and 11 bases, there was a span of 11 bases. CDR3 DNA sequence: TGTGCCAGCAGCTCACAAGAAGAGCAGTACTTC. This encodes CASSSQEEQYF.

V usage is TRBV27 and J usage is TRBJ2-2; 8 bases match TRBD2. Germline CDR1 and CDR2: MNHEY and SMNVEV (reference sequence). This CDR3 is built from 18 residues. After removal of 5 bases from V and 4 bases from J, the junction contained 15 bases not matched to a gene. The CDR3 reads CASSGREGPQLRTGELFF. The CDR3 DNA reads as TGTGCCAGCAGTGGACGGGAGGGCCCTCAGCTCCGCACCGGGGAGCTGTTTTTT.

The gene calls are TRBV6-2 or TRBV6-3 and TRBJ1-1; a weak D match, TRBD1 (6 bases). Between the trimmed V and J ends, which lost 0 bases and 0 bases, there was a span of 11 bases. This CDR3 contains 16 residues. Germline V lookup: CDR1 MNHEY, CDR2 SVGEGT. Here the CDR3 reads CASSYSGARVNTEAFF. For the CDR3, the DNA is TGTGCCAGCAGTTACTCGGGGGCGCGGGTGAACACTGAAGCTTTCTTT.

This clonotype turned up a few times. For the CDR3, the DNA is TGTGCCACCAGCAGAGATGTTCAGGGTTTTCCAACTAATGAAAAACTGTTTTTT. It specifies CATSRDVQGFPTNEKLFF. The chain couples TRBV15 to TRBJ1-4, with TRBD1 as a possible D gene (5 bases). This CDR3 region has 18 residues. Germline V gene lookup returns CDR1 LNHNV and CDR2 YYDKDF (reference sequence). V was pared by 0 bases and J by 0 bases, with 14 bases between.

This rearrangement joins TRBV6-5 to TRBJ1-3; D gene uncertain. The CDR3 totals 15 residues. The V end was cut by 0 bases, the J end by 0 bases, with 6 bases between. The germline V gene encodes CDR1 MNHEY and CDR2 SVGAGI. The CDR3 spells CASSYSADSGNTIYF. In DNA form, the CDR3 reads TGTGCCAGCAGTTACTCGGCAGACTCTGGAAACACCATATATTTT.